The subject of this entry is one TCR beta chain. Its matching antigen is unknown. The PCR employed 60 Vbeta primers together with 13 Jbeta primers. TCRdb keeps only in-frame clones here, not all; method: immunoSEQ multiplex PCR. The sample lists about 160,000 clones, roughly nine tenths seen once, with approximately 0.85% in the top ten. From germline, CDR1 is LNHNV and CDR2 YYDKDF (reference sequence). CDR3 length: 15 residues. Trimming cost V 0 bases and J 5 bases, with 13 bases left between them. The data derive from a study of cytomegalovirus exposure and HLA in healthy donors. General study findings and limits: In a later analysis, across HLA loci, associated TCR counts were highest for DRB1, lowest for HLA-C.

The sequence was collected from a woman younger than 45 in good health and CMV-seronegative. Sequencing was done on a sample of PBMCs. This sequence joins TRBV15 and TRBJ1-2; a possible D gene is TRBD1 (6 bases). CDR3 in amino acids: CATSRDKGVYYGYTF. The CDR3 DNA reads as TGTGCCACCAGCAGAGATAAGGGGGTCTATTATGGCTACACCTTC.